This record looks at one TCR beta chain sequence and its context. Its target is not known. The sample is drawn from a study of cytomegalovirus exposure and HLA in healthy donors. Points from the study as a whole: Confirmation was obtained in vitro that a few CMV-associated chains are specific for CMV antigens. Donors were assumed by presence/absence analyses to have roughly uniform sequencing depth. In a later analysis, across HLA loci, associated TCR counts were highest for DRB1, lowest for HLA-C.

Vbeta (60) and Jbeta (13) primers were used in the PCR. Data came from immunoSEQ multiplex PCR; TCRdb stores just in-frame clones and leaves some out. This sample's table has around 100,000 clones. The CDR3 is 13 amino acids. Germline CDR1 reads LNHDA; CDR2 reads SQIVND (reference sequence). Deletions cut 3 bases from V and 2 bases from J, with 5 bases between. The TCR sequence derives from a man aged 45-65 years in good health and CMV-seronegative. What was sequenced was PBMCs. V and J are TRBV19 and TRBJ1-5; D call uncertain. The CDR3: CASSILGNQPQHF. CDR3 in DNA: TGTGCCAGTAGTATTCTTGGCAATCAGCCCCAGCATTTT.